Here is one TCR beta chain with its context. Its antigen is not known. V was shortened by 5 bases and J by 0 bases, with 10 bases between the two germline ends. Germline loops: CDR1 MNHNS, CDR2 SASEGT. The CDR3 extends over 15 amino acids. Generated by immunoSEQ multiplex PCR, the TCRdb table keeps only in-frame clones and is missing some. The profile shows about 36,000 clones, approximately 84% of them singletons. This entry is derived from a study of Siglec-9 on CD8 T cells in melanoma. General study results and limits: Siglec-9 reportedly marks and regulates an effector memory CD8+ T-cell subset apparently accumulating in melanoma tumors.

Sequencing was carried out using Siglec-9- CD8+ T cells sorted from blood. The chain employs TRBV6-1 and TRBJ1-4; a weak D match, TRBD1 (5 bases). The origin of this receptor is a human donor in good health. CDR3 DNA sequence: TGTGCCAGCAGTCCGGGACCGGCAACTAATGAAAAACTGTTTTTT. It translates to CASSPGPATNEKLFF.